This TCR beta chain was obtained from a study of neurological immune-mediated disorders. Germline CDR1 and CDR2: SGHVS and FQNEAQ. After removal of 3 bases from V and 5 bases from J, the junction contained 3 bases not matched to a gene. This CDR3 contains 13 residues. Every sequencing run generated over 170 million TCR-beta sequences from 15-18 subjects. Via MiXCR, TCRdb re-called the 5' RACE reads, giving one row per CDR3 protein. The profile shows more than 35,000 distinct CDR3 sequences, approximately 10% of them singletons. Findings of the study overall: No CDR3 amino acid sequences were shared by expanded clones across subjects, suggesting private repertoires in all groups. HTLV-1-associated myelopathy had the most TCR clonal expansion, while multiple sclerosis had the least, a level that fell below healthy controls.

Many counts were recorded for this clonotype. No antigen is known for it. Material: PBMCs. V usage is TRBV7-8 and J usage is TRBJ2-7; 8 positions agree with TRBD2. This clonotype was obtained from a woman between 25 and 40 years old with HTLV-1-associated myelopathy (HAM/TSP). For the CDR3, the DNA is TGTGCCAGCAGCTTCCTCGGGGGGGACGAGCAGTACTTC. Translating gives CASSFLGGDEQYF.